Sequencing of this T cell receptor beta chain was carried out in a study of T-cell memory formation after mild COVID-19. The table lists this clonotype with a few counts. Antigen specificity is unknown. TCRdb ran MiXCR on the 5' RACE reads and lists one entry per CDR3 protein. The sample shows 450,000 to 700,000 distinct CDR3 sequences, about a sixth of them seen only once. General study points: Shrinking CD4+ clones were chiefly CM and EM; CD8+ ones were chiefly EMRA.

The TCR comes from an adult woman who had mild COVID-19 (a few samples of this study predate the infection). Cell type and time point are not known. Material for sequencing was PBMCs or a T cell subset sorted from them (not recorded which).

The CDR3: CAGKRGASTQYF. In DNA, the CDR3 is TGTGCCGGGAAGCGGGGGGCCTCTACGCAGTATTTT. The V gene is TRBV7-2, the J gene TRBJ2-3; 9 positions agree with TRBD2. Germline assignment: CDR1 SGHTA and CDR2 FQGNSA. The CDR3 consists of 12 residues. V shed 11 bases and J 8 bases; nucleotides not matched to a gene: 8.